This T cell receptor beta chain was observed in a study of blood T cell repertoires in COVID-19. Study-wide context: COVID-19 samples, acute and convalescent, were from the United States, Italy and Spain. Nucleic acid was either cDNA or gDNA, and it came from T cells, B-cell-depleted T cells, or PBMCs.

The J segment lost 1 base and the V segment lost 4 bases, leaving 6 bases of the junction unmatched. The CDR3 contains 17 residues. Per germline, CDR1 MNHNS and CDR2 SASEGT. In the original analysis: The assay estimated nucleated cells by amplifying reference gene primers. Assay used: immunoSEQ multiplex PCR; TCRdb lists only in-frame clones, some missing. V and J calls and clone size are those listed in that table; D and trimming were worked out from the DNA. The table has around 87,000 clones, 80% seen once. The gene calls are TRBV6-1 and TRBJ2-3; TRBD2 matches at 12 bases. Sequenced sample: peripheral blood. This receptor was taken from a human donor in a cohort sampled during active COVID-19. The CDR3 loop is CASSGLAGVVGTDTQYF. The CDR3 DNA reads as TGTGCCAGCAGTGGACTAGCGGGAGTGGTTGGCACAGATACGCAGTATTTT.